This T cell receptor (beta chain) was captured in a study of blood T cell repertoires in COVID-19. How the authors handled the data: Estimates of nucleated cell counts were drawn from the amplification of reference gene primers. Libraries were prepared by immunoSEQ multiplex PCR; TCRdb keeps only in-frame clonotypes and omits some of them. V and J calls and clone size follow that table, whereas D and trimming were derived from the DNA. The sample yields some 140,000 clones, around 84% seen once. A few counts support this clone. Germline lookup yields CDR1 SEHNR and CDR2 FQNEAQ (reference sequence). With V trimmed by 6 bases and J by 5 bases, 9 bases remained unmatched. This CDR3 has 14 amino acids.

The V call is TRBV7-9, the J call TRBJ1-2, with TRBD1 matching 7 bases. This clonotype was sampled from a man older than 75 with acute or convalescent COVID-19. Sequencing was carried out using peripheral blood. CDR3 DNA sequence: TGTGCCAGCAGTGGACAGGTCTCCACTTATGGCTACACCTTC. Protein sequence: CASSGQVSTYGYTF.